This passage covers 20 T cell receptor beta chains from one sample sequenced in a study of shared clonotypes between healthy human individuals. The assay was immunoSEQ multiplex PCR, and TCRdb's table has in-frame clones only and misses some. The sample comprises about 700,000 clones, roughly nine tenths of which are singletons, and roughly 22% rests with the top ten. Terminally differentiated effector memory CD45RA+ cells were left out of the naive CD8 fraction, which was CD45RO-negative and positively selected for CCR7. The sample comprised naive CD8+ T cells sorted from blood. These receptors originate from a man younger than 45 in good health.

CDR3 sequence (DNA): TGTGCCAGCAGCTTGGGATTGGGTGAGCAGTTCTTC. It specifies CASSLGLGEQFF. The chain has TRBV5-6 and TRBJ2-1; unclear D gene. V was pared by 0 bases and J by 9 bases, with 7 bases between. Germline V gene data show CDR1 as SGHDT and CDR2 as YYEEEE. The CDR3 has 12 amino acids.

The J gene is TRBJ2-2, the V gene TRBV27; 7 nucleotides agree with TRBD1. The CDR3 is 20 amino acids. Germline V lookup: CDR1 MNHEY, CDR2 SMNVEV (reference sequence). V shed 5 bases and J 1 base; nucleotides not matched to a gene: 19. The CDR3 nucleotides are TGTGCCAGCAGTACTACCGGGACAGAGGGTTTCTTGCGGAACACCGGGGAGCTGTTTTTT. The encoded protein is CASSTTGTEGFLRNTGELFF.

The CDR3 sequence is CATSQSQVVIYEQYF. CDR3 coding DNA: TGTGCCACCTCCCAGTCGCAGGTCGTTATCTACGAGCAGTACTTC. The chain links TRBV19 to TRBJ2-7; no reliable D call. V lost 10 bases to trimming and J lost 3 bases, with 22 bases between them. The germline gives CDR1 LNHDA, CDR2 SQIVND (reference sequence). CDR3 size: 15 residues.

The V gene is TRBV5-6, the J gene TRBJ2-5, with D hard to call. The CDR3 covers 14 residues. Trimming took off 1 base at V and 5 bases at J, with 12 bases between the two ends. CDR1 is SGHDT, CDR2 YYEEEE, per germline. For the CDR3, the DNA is TGTGCCAGCAGCTTGCCTGCTGGTCCGGAGACCCAGTACTTC. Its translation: CASSLPAGPETQYF.

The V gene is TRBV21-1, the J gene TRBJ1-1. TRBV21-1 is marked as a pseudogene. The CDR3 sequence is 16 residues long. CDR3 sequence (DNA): TGTGCCAGCAGCGCAAGCCTAGCTACACTTCGCACTGAAGCTTTCTTT. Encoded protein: CASSASLATLRTEAFF.

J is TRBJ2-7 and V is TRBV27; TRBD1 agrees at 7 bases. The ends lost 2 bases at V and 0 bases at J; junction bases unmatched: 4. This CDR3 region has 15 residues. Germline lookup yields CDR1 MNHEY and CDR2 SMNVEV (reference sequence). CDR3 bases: TGTGCCAGCAGTTTAGGGACAGCCCTCTCCTACGAGCAGTACTTC. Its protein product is CASSLGTALSYEQYF.

The CDR3 sequence: CASSYGQGQPQHF. DNA for the CDR3: TGTGCCAGCAGTTACGGACAGGGACAGCCCCAGCATTTT. This chain links TRBV6-5 with TRBJ1-5, with 8 positions matching TRBD1. The CDR3 sequence is 13 residues long. Germline CDR1 and CDR2: MNHEY and SVGAGI. V shed 2 bases, J shed 7 bases, and the junction held 1 base outside the gene matches.

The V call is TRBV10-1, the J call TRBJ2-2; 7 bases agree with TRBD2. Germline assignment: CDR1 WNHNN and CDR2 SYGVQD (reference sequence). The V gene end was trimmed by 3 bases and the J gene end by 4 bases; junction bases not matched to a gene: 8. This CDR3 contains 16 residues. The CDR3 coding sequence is TGCGCCAGCAGTGATCGACTAGCCCCCTCCACCGGGGAGCTGTTTTTT. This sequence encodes CASSDRLAPSTGELFF.

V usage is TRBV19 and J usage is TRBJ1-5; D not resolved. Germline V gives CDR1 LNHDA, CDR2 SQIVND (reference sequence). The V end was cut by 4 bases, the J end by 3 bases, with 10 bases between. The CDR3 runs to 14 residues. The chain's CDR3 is CASSKGKLNQPQHF. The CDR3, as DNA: TGTGCCAGTAGTAAGGGTAAGCTCAATCAGCCCCAGCATTTT.

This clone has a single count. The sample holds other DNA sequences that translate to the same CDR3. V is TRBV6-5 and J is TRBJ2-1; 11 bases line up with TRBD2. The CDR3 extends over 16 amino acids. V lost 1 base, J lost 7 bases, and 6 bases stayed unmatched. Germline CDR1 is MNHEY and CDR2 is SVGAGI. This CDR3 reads CASSYLLAGGGNEQFF. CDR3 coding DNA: TGTGCCAGCAGTTACTTGCTAGCGGGAGGAGGGAATGAGCAGTTCTTC.

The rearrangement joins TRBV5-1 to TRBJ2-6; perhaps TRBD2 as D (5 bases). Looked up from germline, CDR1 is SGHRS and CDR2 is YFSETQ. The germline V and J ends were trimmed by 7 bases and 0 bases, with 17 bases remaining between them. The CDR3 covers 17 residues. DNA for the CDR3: TGCGCCAGCGGTCGTGAAGGGAGTCCCTCTGGGGCCAACGTCCTGACTTTC. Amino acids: CASGREGSPSGANVLTF.

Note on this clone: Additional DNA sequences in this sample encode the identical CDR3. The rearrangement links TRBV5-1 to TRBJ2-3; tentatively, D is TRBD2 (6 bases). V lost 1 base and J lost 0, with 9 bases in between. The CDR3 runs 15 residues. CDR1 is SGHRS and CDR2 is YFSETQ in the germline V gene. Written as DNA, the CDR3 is TGCGCCAGCAGCTTGTATGCGGGAAGCACAGATACGCAGTATTTT. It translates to CASSLYAGSTDTQYF.

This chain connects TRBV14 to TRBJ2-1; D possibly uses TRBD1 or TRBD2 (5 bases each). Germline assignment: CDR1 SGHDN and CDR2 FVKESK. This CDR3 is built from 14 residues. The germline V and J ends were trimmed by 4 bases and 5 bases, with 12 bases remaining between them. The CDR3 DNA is TGTGCCAGCAGCCCCGAGGGGAGTAACAATGAGCAGTTCTTC. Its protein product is CASSPEGSNNEQFF. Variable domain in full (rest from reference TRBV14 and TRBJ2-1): EAGVTQFPSHSVIEKGQTVTLRCDPISGHDNLYWYRRVMGKEIKFLLHFVKESKQDESGMPNNRFLAERTGGTYSTLKVQPAELEDSGVYFCASSPEGSNNEQFFGPGTRLTVL.

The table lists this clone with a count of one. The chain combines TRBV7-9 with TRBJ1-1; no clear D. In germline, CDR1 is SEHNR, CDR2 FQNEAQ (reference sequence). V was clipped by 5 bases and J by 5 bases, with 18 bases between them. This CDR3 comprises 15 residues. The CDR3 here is CASSKAGSSGTEAFF. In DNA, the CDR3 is TGTGCCAGCAGCAAAGCCGGGTCCTCGGGGACTGAAGCTTTCTTT.

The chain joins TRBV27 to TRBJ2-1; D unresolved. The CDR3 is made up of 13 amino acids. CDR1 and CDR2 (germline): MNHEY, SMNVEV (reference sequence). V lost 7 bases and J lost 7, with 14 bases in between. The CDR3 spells CASNSMNSNEQFF. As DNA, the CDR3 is TGTGCCAGCAATAGCATGAACTCTAATGAGCAGTTCTTC.

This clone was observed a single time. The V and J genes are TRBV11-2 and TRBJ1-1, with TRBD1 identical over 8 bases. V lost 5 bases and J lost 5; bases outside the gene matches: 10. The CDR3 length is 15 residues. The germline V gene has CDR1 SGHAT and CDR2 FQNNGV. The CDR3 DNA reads TGTGCCAGCAGCGACAGGGGTGGGGGGCGAACTGAAGCTTTCTTT. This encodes CASSDRGGGRTEAFF.

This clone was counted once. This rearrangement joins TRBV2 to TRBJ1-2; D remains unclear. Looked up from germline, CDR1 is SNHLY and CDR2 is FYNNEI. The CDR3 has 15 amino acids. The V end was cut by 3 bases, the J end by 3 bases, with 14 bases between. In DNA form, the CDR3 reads TGTGCCAGCAGTGATTCCCCACGATCCTACTATGGCTACACCTTC. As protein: CASSDSPRSYYGYTF.

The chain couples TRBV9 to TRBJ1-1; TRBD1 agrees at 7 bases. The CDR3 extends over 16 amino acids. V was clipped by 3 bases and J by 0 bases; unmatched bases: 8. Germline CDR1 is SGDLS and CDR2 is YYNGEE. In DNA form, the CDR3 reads TGTGCCAGCAGCGCTGGCGCGGACAGGATGAACACTGAAGCTTTCTTT. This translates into CASSAGADRMNTEAFF.

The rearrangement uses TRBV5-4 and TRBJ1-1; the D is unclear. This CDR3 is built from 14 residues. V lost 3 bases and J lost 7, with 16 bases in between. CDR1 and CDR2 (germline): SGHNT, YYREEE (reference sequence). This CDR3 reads CASSSWNTVGEAFF. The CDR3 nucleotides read TGTGCCAGCAGCTCTTGGAACACCGTTGGTGAAGCTTTCTTT.

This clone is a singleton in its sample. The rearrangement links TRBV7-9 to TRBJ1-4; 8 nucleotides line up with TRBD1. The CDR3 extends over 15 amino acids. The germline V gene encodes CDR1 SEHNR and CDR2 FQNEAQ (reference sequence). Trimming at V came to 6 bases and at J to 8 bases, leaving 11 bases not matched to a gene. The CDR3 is CASSLGTGGNEKLFF. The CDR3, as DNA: TGTGCCAGCAGTCTTGGGACAGGTGGTAACGAAAAACTGTTTTTT. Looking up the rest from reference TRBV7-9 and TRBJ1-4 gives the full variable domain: DTGVSQNPRHKITKRGQNVTFRCDPISEHNRLYWYRQTLGQGPEFLTYFQNEAQLEKSRLLSDRFSAERPKGSFSTLEIQRTEQGDSAMYLCASSLGTGGNEKLFFGSGTQLSVL.